The rows below give T cell receptor beta chains drawn from one sample of a study of cytomegalovirus exposure and HLA in healthy donors. The repertoire was sequenced with immunoSEQ multiplex PCR; TCRdb's copy has only in-frame clones and lacks some. This sample has approximately 160,000 clones, with approximately 84% found just once. Source material: PBMCs. The receptors were gathered from a girl aged 5-17 years in good health and CMV-seropositive. The CDR3 runs from the conserved cysteine through the conserved F or W. Clone size, where shown, is once, few, many, or a class for clones that have expanded.

j_call clone_size v_call cdr3_aa
TRBJ2-4 few TRBV5-1 CASSGTTGVAKNIQYF
TRBJ1-3 NA TRBV19 CASSRDKAGNTIYF
TRBJ1-5 NA TRBV19 CASRGAGNQPQHF
TRBJ2-2 NA TRBV9 CASSAGLANTGELFF
TRBJ2-7 few TRBV4-2 CASSSRGGRAYEQYF
TRBJ1-1 NA TRBV6-1 CASRIQGVNTEAFF
TRBJ2-1 few TRBV2 CASSQGQAYNEQFF
TRBJ1-2 once TRBV5-5 CASSLGHRDRIYGYTF
TRBJ1-2 NA TRBV21-1 CASPKKPAGCSVNYGYTF
TRBJ2-7 NA TRBV5-1 CASRYEGQGIHEQYF
TRBJ2-3 NA TRBV6-1 CASRGGGVGTDTQYF
TRBJ2-7 NA TRBV6-5 CASSYGAGSSYEQYF
TRBJ2-7 NA TRBV9 CASSVGPTGGSYEQYF
TRBJ2-7 NA TRBV6-1 CASSEASQGISYEQYF
TRBJ2-7 NA TRBV5-1 CASSLAVFSSYEQYF
TRBJ2-2 NA TRBV7-2 CASIQGGQTTGELFF
TRBJ1-1 NA TRBV7-9 CASSSLVGQGATEAFF
TRBJ2-1 NA TRBV19 CASSPSGLADPYNEQFF
TRBJ1-1 NA TRBV10-3 CAISESAVLNTEAFF
TRBJ1-5 NA TRBV4-2 CASSQGQGPSSNQPQHF
TRBJ2-5 NA TRBV2 CASSTISGKETQYF
TRBJ1-1 NA TRBV5-1 CASSTQGTLNTEAFF
TRBJ1-3 NA TRBV18 CASSQSPPNSGNTIYF
TRBJ1-2 few TRBV7-3 CASSLSGQNYGYTF
TRBJ1-1 NA TRBV15 CATSRDSLGGTEAFF
TRBJ1-5 NA TRBV12-2 CASRPSQGERNQPQHF
TRBJ2-3 once TRBV2 CAREVRDSFTDTQYF
TRBJ2-7 NA TRBV7-9 CASSFGGREQYF
TRBJ2-5 NA TRBV4-2 CASSLGRGETQYF
TRBJ2-1 NA TRBV9 CASSFRSGTGDPYEQFF
TRBJ1-1 NA TRBV9 CASSVDTLANTEAFF
TRBJ2-6 NA TRBV4-1 CASSGQGAPSGANVLTF
TRBJ1-1 NA TRBV7-3 CASSLTRTANTEAFF
TRBJ2-1 NA TRBV10-1 CASSESRQGANEQFF
TRBJ1-1 NA TRBV18 CASSPRGRTEAFF
TRBJ1-2 NA TRBV6-1 CASTLSGTGRRGYTF
TRBJ2-2 NA TRBV9 CASSVQGASGELFF
TRBJ1-5 NA TRBV28 CASSQGGNQPQHF
TRBJ2-4 NA TRBV6-5 CASSYSGGENIQYF
TRBJ2-7 once TRBV19 CASSIGEITQGDFAYEQYF
TRBJ2-3 NA TRBV7-8 CASSEVAELTDTQYF
TRBJ1-1 few TRBV7-9 CASSLGSYRLYF
TRBJ2-7 NA TRBV6-1 CASSGPNRGLSYEQYF
TRBJ1-1 NA TRBV5-5 CASSFAGGGTEAFF
TRBJ1-6 NA TRBV4-1 CASSQGTGYNSPLHF
TRBJ1-2 NA TRBV4-1 CASSQGRTNGYTF
TRBJ2-7 NA TRBV15 CATSRDRVATGEQYF
TRBJ2-5 few TRBV4-2 CASSLGLAGAQETQYF
TRBJ1-1 NA TRBV6-1 CASSAGTGSTEAFF
TRBJ1-5 once TRBV2 CASKTGGGQPQHF
TRBJ1-2 NA TRBV18 CASSQGEVYGYTF
TRBJ2-5 NA TRBV27 CASSLGPTGRETQYF
TRBJ1-5 NA TRBV6-5 CASRLQGESNQPQHF
TRBJ2-4 NA TRBV4-1 CASSQDPSGGPGNIQYF
TRBJ1-1 NA TRBV18 CASSPDRENTEAFF
TRBJ1-1 NA TRBV5-1 CASSSLQGVNTEAFF
TRBJ2-7 NA TRBV6-5 CASSLVAGISYEQYF
TRBJ1-1 NA TRBV5-1 CASSLGSWANTEAFF
TRBJ2-7 NA TRBV5-1 CASSFSSIGLAGGSYYEQYF
TRBJ1-2 NA TRBV4-1 CASRQSGVYLTYGYTF